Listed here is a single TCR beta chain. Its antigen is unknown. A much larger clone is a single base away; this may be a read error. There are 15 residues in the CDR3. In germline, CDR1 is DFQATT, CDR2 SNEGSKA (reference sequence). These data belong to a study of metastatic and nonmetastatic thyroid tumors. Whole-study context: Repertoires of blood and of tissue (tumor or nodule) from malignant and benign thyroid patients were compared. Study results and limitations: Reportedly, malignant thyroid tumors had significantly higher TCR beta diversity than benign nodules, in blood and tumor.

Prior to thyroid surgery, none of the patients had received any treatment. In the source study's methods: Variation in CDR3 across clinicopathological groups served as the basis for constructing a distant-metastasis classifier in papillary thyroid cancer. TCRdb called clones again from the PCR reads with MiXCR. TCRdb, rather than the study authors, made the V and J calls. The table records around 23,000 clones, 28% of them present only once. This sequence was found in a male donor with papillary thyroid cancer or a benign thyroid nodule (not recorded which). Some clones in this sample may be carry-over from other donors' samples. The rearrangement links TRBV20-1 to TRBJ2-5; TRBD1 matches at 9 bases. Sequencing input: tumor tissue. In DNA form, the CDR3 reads TGCAGTGCTATAGCGAGACAGGGGGGAGAAGATACCCAGTACTTC. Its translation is CSAIARQGGEDTQYF.